This is a list of T cell receptor beta chains from one sample in a study of Ad26.COV2.S vaccination and SARS-CoV-2 variants. The table came from immunoSEQ multiplex PCR; TCRdb's copy has only in-frame clones and leaves some out. The table includes 510,000 or so clones, around 88% detected once. Sequenced here: peripheral blood, sampled in a trial of Ad26.COV2.S vaccine versus placebo. The receptors stem from a person between 18 and 65 years old who received the Ad26.COV2.S COVID-19 vaccine or a placebo. Both conserved end residues are part of each CDR3. Fields, in order: clone size, J gene, D gene, V gene, CDR3 protein, CDR3 DNA. A D gene is named only where the DNA matches it firmly. Clone size is stated in some rows and not others, as once, few, many or a class when expanded.

- | TRBJ2-5 | TRBD2 | TRBV18 | CASSPQARFLAEETQYF | TGTGCCAGCTCACCACAAGCTAGGTTCCTAGCGGAAGAGACCCAGTACTTC
few | TRBJ1-6 | TRBD1 | TRBV6-2/TRBV6-3 | CASSATGGNSPLHF | TGTGCCAGCAGTGCGACAGGGGGGAATTCACCCCTCCACTTT
- | TRBJ2-1 | - | TRBV5-4 | CASSLANIEQFF | TGTGCCAGCAGCTTGGCCAATATAGAGCAGTTCTTC
- | TRBJ1-5 | - | TRBV15 | CATSRDWGMGNQPQHF | TGTGCCACCAGCAGAGATTGGGGGATGGGCAATCAGCCCCAGCATTTT
- | TRBJ1-4 | TRBD1 | TRBV10-3 | CAISEIFGTGDEKLFF | TGTGCCATCAGTGAGATATTCGGGACAGGCGATGAAAAACTGTTTTTT
- | TRBJ1-5 | - | TRBV9 | CASSKGRNSNQPQHF | TGTGCCAGCAGCAAAGGACGGAATAGCAATCAGCCCCAGCATTTT
- | TRBJ2-7 | - | TRBV19 | CASSSYYEQYF | TGTGCCAGTAGTTCCTACTACGAGCAGTACTTC
- | TRBJ2-1 | - | TRBV6-5 | CASSYSSDNEQFF | TGTGCCAGCAGTTACTCGTCTGACAATGAGCAGTTCTTC
once | TRBJ2-6 | - | TRBV30 | CAWSKGSGANVLTF | TGTGCCTGGAGTAAGGGCTCTGGGGCCAACGTCCTGACTTTC
- | TRBJ2-1 | - | TRBV5-8 | CASSLAAGHNEQFF | TGTGCCAGCAGCTTGGCAGCGGGCCACAATGAGCAGTTCTTC
- | TRBJ2-3 | - | TRBV18 | CASSRGTDTQYF | TGTGCCAGCTCACGGGGCACAGATACGCAGTATTTT
- | TRBJ2-7 | TRBD2 | TRBV11-2 | CASSLQASGSDEQYF | TGTGCCAGCAGCTTACAGGCTAGCGGGAGTGACGAGCAGTACTTC
- | TRBJ1-4 | - | TRBV7-9 | CASSLGQANEKLFF | TGTGCCAGCAGCTTAGGACAGGCTAATGAAAAACTGTTTTTT
- | TRBJ1-5 | TRBD1 | TRBV6-5 | CAGGTGYQPQHF | TGTGCCGGAGGGACAGGATATCAGCCCCAGCATTTT
few | TRBJ1-1 | - | TRBV7-9 | CASSLVGGGRYTEAFF | TGTGCCAGCAGCTTAGTCGGGGGAGGGAGATACACTGAAGCTTTCTTT
few | TRBJ2-2 | TRBD2 | TRBV6-1 | CASSEPGGRLIAGELFF | TGTGCCAGCAGTGAACCAGGCGGGAGATTGATCGCCGGGGAGCTGTTTTTT
- | TRBJ2-7 | - | TRBV28 | CASSSLPSEQYF | TGTGCCAGCAGTTCTCTCCCCTCCGAGCAGTACTTC
- | TRBJ1-1 | - | TRBV10-3 | CAIRGTKGAEAFF | TGTGCCATCAGGGGCACGAAGGGGGCTGAAGCTTTCTTT
once | TRBJ2-2 | TRBD1 | TRBV28 | CASSPRQGLSVFAGELFF | TGTGCCAGCAGTCCCCGACAGGGGCTTTCCGTTTTTGCCGGGGAGCTGTTTTTT
- | TRBJ1-5 | - | TRBV7-2 | CASSLVGGVSVPPQHF | TGTGCCAGCAGCTTAGTTGGGGGAGTGAGTGTCCCGCCCCAGCATTTT
- | TRBJ2-1 | - | TRBV6-6 | CASSPTPSEQFF | TGTGCCAGCAGCCCGACTCCTTCTGAGCAGTTCTTC
- | TRBJ1-1 | - | TRBV21-1 | CASSFVLGQGANTEAFF | TGTGCCAGCAGCTTCGTGCTGGGACAGGGGGCGAACACTGAAGCTTTCTTT
- | TRBJ2-1 | - | TRBV7-2 | CASSLGSGARGREQFF | TGTGCCAGCAGCTTAGGCTCGGGAGCCCGGGGGAGGGAGCAGTTCTTC
- | TRBJ1-1 | - | TRBV29-1 | CSVGQFEAFF | TGCAGCGTTGGACAGTTTGAAGCTTTCTTT
- | TRBJ1-1 | - | TRBV28 | CASSLGGMGWMNTEAFF | TGTGCCAGCAGTTTGGGGGGAATGGGGTGGATGAACACTGAAGCTTTCTTT
- | TRBJ2-3 | - | TRBV7-9 | CASPPGSTDTQYF | TGTGCCAGCCCACCGGGCAGCACAGATACGCAGTATTTT
- | TRBJ2-7 | - | TRBV29-1 | CSVGRRYEQYF | TGCAGCGTGGGGCGCCGGTACGAGCAGTACTTC
- | TRBJ1-1 | TRBD1 | TRBV20-1 | CSASGLTGARSEAFF | TGCAGTGCTAGTGGCCTAACAGGGGCCAGGTCTGAAGCTTTCTTT
- | TRBJ1-1 | - | TRBV19 | CASSNPAPRQAFF | TGTGCCAGTAGTAATCCTGCCCCGAGGCAAGCTTTCTTT
once | TRBJ2-1 | - | TRBV4-2 | CASSPRASLVDEQFF | TGTGCCAGCAGCCCAAGGGCCTCCTTGGTGGATGAGCAGTTCTTC
- | TRBJ2-7 | - | TRBV6-4 | CASSEAAYRNYEQYF | TGTGCCAGCAGTGAGGCAGCCTACAGAAACTACGAGCAGTACTTC
- | TRBJ1-4 | - | TRBV4-2 | CASSQLRGGGEKLFF | TGTGCCAGCAGCCAGCTAAGGGGGGGCGGCGAAAAACTGTTTTTT
- | TRBJ1-2 | - | TRBV30 | CAWRKGGVYGYTF | TGTGCCTGGAGGAAGGGGGGCGTCTATGGCTACACCTTC
- | TRBJ1-3 | - | TRBV11-3 | CASSPGERTARSGNTIYF | TGTGCCAGCAGCCCAGGCGAGAGGACAGCGCGCTCTGGAAACACCATATATTTT
- | TRBJ2-4 | TRBD2 | TRBV11-2 | CASSQDSGMGNIQYF | TGTGCCAGCAGCCAAGATAGCGGGATGGGAAACATTCAGTACTTC
few | TRBJ1-5 | - | TRBV10-3 | CAISEENSRQPQHF | TGTGCCATCAGTGAGGAAAACAGCCGGCAGCCCCAGCATTTT
- | TRBJ2-5 | TRBD2 | TRBV6-5 | CASSYGTSGKGETQYF | TGTGCCAGCAGTTATGGGACTAGCGGGAAAGGAGAGACCCAGTACTTC
once | TRBJ2-1 | - | TRBV30 | CAWSVYQGGEQFF | TGTGCCTGGAGTGTCTACCAGGGAGGTGAGCAGTTCTTC
- | TRBJ1-6 | - | TRBV12-3/TRBV12-4 | CASSPAGRPLHF | TGTGCCAGCAGCCCCGCCGGACGTCCCCTCCACTTT
few | TRBJ2-2 | TRBD2 | TRBV9 | CASSVSGREDGELFF | TGTGCCAGCAGCGTTAGCGGGAGGGAGGACGGGGAGCTGTTTTTT
- | TRBJ1-1 | TRBD1 | TRBV19 | CASQTGGASNTEAFF | TGTGCCAGCCAGACAGGGGGCGCGTCGAACACTGAAGCTTTCTTT
- | TRBJ2-7 | TRBD2 | TRBV28 | CASHAGTSGIYEQYF | TGTGCCAGCCACGCCGGGACTAGCGGTATTTACGAGCAGTACTTC
- | TRBJ2-5 | - | TRBV30 | CAWSEGGQETQYF | TGTGCCTGGAGTGAGGGCGGCCAAGAGACCCAGTACTTC
- | TRBJ2-1 | - | TRBV16 | CASSQRRARGNEQFF | TGTGCCAGCAGCCAACGGAGGGCTAGGGGCAATGAGCAGTTCTTC
- | TRBJ1-1 | TRBD1 | TRBV19 | CASSGDRDGFSWNTEAFF | TGTGCCAGTAGTGGGGACAGGGACGGATTCTCCTGGAACACTGAAGCTTTCTTT
- | TRBJ2-7 | TRBD2 | TRBV11-2 | CASSFGGLVSDEQYF | TGTGCCAGCAGCTTTGGGGGACTAGTCTCTGACGAGCAGTACTTC
- | TRBJ2-5 | - | TRBV5-6 | CASSFTVQRAETQYF | TGTGCCAGCAGCTTTACCGTTCAAAGAGCGGAGACCCAGTACTTC
once | TRBJ2-3 | - | TRBV3-1/TRBV3-2 | CASSQEGSSDTQYF | TGTGCCAGCAGCCAAGAAGGGAGTTCAGATACGCAGTATTTT
- | TRBJ1-2 | - | TRBV9 | CASTPYGGNDNYGYTF | TGTGCCAGCACCCCATACGGGGGTAACGATAACTATGGCTACACCTTC
- | TRBJ1-1 | TRBD1 | TRBV2 | CASTLDRDLEAFF | TGTGCCAGCACCCTAGACAGGGACCTTGAAGCTTTCTTT
- | TRBJ1-6 | - | TRBV6-5 | CASCLDSSSPSPLHF | TGTGCCAGTTGCCTCGACAGTTCATCACCGTCACCCCTCCACTTT
few | TRBJ2-7 | - | TRBV28 | CASSGNFYEQYF | TGTGCCAGCAGTGGGAACTTCTACGAGCAGTACTTC
- | TRBJ1-1 | - | TRBV6-5 | CASTLRGGRAFF | TGTGCCAGCACCCTAAGGGGAGGTCGGGCTTTCTTT
once | TRBJ2-7 | TRBD1 | TRBV5-1 | CASSLVTGTYEQYF | TGCGCCAGCAGCCTGGTGACAGGGACCTACGAGCAGTACTTC
- | TRBJ2-3 | TRBD2 | TRBV6-5 | CASALATNTDTQYF | TGTGCCAGTGCACTAGCGACCAACACAGATACGCAGTATTTT